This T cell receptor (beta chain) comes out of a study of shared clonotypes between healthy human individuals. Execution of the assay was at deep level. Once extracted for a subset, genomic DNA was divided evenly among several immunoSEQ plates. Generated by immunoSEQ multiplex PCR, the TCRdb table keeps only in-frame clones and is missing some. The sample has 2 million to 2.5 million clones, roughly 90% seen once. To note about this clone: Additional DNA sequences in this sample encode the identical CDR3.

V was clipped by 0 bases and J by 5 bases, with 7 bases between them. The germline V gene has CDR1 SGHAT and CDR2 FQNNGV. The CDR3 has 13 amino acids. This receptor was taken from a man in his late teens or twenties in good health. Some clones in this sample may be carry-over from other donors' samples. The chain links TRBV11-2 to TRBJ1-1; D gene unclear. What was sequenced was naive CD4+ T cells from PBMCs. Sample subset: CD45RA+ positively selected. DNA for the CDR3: TGTGCCAGCAGCTTAGAAGTGGGGACTGAAGCTTTCTTT. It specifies CASSLEVGTEAFF.